The entry below describes one TCR beta chain. Its antigen is unidentified. These data come from a study of OX40 agonist ivuxolimab in advanced cancers. In the study overall: A history of anti-PD-1, anti-PD-L1 or anti-CTLA-4 therapy was acceptable, and approximately 40% had some. Notes on the study in general: Clones of CD4+ and CD8+ blood T cells grew by week 6 at doses of 0.1 to 3.0 mg/kg.

Libraries were prepared by immunoSEQ multiplex PCR; TCRdb keeps only in-frame clonotypes and omits some of them. The profile shows 45,000 to 60,000 clones, approximately 87% of them singletons. There are 13 residues in the CDR3. V was clipped by 0 bases and J by 5 bases, with 7 bases between them. Germline values: CDR1 LGHNA, CDR2 YSLEER. The receptor was isolated from an adult with an advanced solid tumor such as melanoma, head and neck, liver or kidney cancer. The sample here was CD4+ or CD8+ T cells sorted from blood, taken in a trial of the OX40 agonist ivuxolimab. The chain recombines TRBV4-3 with TRBJ2-5; D is undetermined. The CDR3 reads CASSQDSGETQYF. The CDR3 DNA is TGCGCCAGCAGCCAAGATTCCGGCGAGACCCAGTACTTC.